This TCR beta chain was captured in a study of OX40 agonist ivuxolimab in advanced cancers. Study-wide points: Expanded clones were, on average, more numerous among CD8+ T cells than CD4+.

The assay was immunoSEQ multiplex PCR, and TCRdb's table has in-frame clones only and misses some. This table has about 73,000 clones, roughly 90% appearing once. The table lists this clone with a count of one. Its antigen is undetermined. The CDR3 totals 15 residues. The junction had 5 bases not matched to a gene; V was cut back by 0 bases and J by 3 bases. The germline gives CDR1 SGHDT, CDR2 YYEEEE. This receptor was identified in an adult with an advanced solid tumor such as melanoma, head and neck, liver or kidney cancer. The input for sequencing was CD4+ or CD8+ T cells sorted from blood, taken in a trial of the OX40 agonist ivuxolimab. The J gene is TRBJ2-7, the V gene TRBV5-6, with 8 bases fitting TRBD1. The CDR3 is CASSLALRGLYEQYF. The DNA of the CDR3 is TGTGCCAGCAGCTTGGCCCTCAGGGGGCTCTACGAGCAGTACTTC.